This T cell receptor (beta chain) was retrieved from a study of T cells in Graves' hyperthyroidism and ophthalmopathy. Duration under 3 months, a NOSPECS grade of at least 4, and a Clinical Activity Score of at least 3 characterized the ophthalmopathy patients. V gave up 2 bases and J gave up 8 bases, with 12 bases separating them. Germline V gene lookup returns CDR1 KGHSH and CDR2 LQKENI. The CDR3 is 14 amino acids. Template material for amplifying TCR beta CDR3 regions consisted of RNA transcripts. A first-round RT-PCR of the TCR CDR3 used the HTBI primer set. Via MiXCR, TCRdb re-called the multiplex PCR reads, giving one row per CDR3 protein. Altogether some 490,000 distinct CDR3 sequences are present, around a fifth being singletons, with the ten largest covering around 47%.

Material for sequencing was blood. This receptor was identified in a woman in her seventies with Graves' ophthalmopathy. The rearrangement uses TRBV18 and TRBJ1-4; tentative D call: TRBD1 (5 bases). CDR3 nucleotide sequence: TGTGCCAGCTCACCATCCGGACAATACGAAAAACTGTTTTTT. Amino acids: CASSPSGQYEKLFF. Drawing the rest from reference TRBV18 and TRBJ1-4, the complete variable domain is NAGVMQNPRHLVRRRGQEARLRCSPMKGHSHVYWYRQLPEEGLKFMVYLQKENIIDESGMPKERFSAEFPKEGPSILRIQQVVRGDSAAYFCASSPSGQYEKLFFGSGTQLSVL.